This record covers a single T cell receptor beta chain. The antigen is not known. Clones were read by immunoSEQ multiplex PCR, and TCRdb kept only the in-frame ones, dropping some. The table has under 200,000 clones, less than 95% seen once; the top ten hold about 1.6%. This sample was taken from a study of T cell responses to AZD1222 COVID-19 vaccine. Points from the study as a whole: Only six people who got AZD1222 tested seropositive at baseline.

The CDR3 is 17 amino acids. Trimming took 1 base from V and 0 from J, leaving 15 bases between them. CDR1 and CDR2 (germline): SGHVS, FNYEAQ. The sequence was obtained from an adult in good health. This material consisted of peripheral blood, taken on day 0 of AZD1222 vaccination. The chain recombines TRBV7-6 with TRBJ1-1; the D gene is possibly TRBD1 (6 bases). The CDR3: CASSLVGAGEVNTEAFF. DNA of the CDR3: TGTGCCAGCAGCTTAGTGGGGGCGGGGGAGGTGAACACTGAAGCTTTCTTT.